The 24 T cell receptor beta chains in this list originate from one sample, sequenced in a study of CD8 T cells in ankylosing spondylitis. Study outcomes and limitations: Apparently characteristic of ankylosing spondylitis blood was a TCR beta motif (eight highly homologous variants).

Antigen specificity for these receptors is unknown. TCRdb re-called the 5' RACE reads through MiXCR, storing one row per CDR3 protein. This sample has approximately 550,000 distinct CDR3 sequences, with roughly 13% found just once. The sequenced sample consisted of blood, either unsorted or a sorted T cell fraction (not recorded which). These receptors all stem from a male donor with ankylosing spondylitis.

In its sample, this clonotype was seen a few times. V and J are TRBV20-1 and TRBJ2-3; tentative D call: TRBD1 (6 bases). Trimming removed 0 bases from V and 2 bases from J, with 12 bases in between. The CDR3 is 15 amino acids. Germline assignment: CDR1 DFQATT and CDR2 SNEGSKA (reference sequence). CDR3 sequence reads: CSARDSGQITDTQYF. In DNA form, the CDR3 reads TGCAGTGCTAGAGATTCTGGACAGATCACAGATACGCAGTATTTT.

This clonotype was detected only a few times. The chain combines TRBV2 with TRBJ2-2, with D hard to call. Trimming shortened V by 1 base and J by 0 bases, and 12 bases separated the two germline ends. Germline loops: CDR1 SNHLY, CDR2 FYNNEI. CDR3 length: 17 amino acids. In nucleotides, the CDR3 is TGTGCCAGCAGTGAAGTGTTTGCGACCCCGAACACCGGGGAGCTGTTTTTT. As protein: CASSEVFATPNTGELFF. The full variable domain, rest sourced from reference TRBV2 and TRBJ2-2, is EPEVTQTPSHQVTQMGQEVILRCVPISNHLYFYWYRQILGQKVEFLVSFYNNEISEKSEIFDDQFSVERPDGSNFTLKIRSTKLEDSAMYFCASSEVFATPNTGELFFGEGSRLTVL.

The chain joins TRBV27 to TRBJ1-5; 7 nucleotides agree with TRBD1. The V segment lost 6 bases and the J segment 7 bases; nucleotides outside the gene matches: 6. From germline, CDR1 is MNHEY and CDR2 SMNVEV (reference sequence). The CDR3 has 13 amino acids. The CDR3 DNA follows: TGTGCCAGCAGGGAGGGGGCATGGCAGCCCCAGCATTTT. This gives the protein CASREGAWQPQHF.

This chain connects TRBV2 to TRBJ1-2, with a weak D call TRBD1 (6 bases). Germline V gene sequence: CDR1 SNHLY, CDR2 FYNNEI. V dropped 7 bases and J dropped 2 bases, with 14 bases sitting between them. The CDR3 has 14 residues. CDR3 protein: CASTERGSNYGYTF. DNA of the CDR3: TGTGCCAGCACCGAGAGGGGGAGCAACTATGGCTACACCTTC.

This clonotype was recorded at least ten times. The chain carries TRBV7-2 and TRBJ2-3; D ambiguous. Trimming took 6 bases from V and 0 from J, leaving 4 bases between them. CDR3 length: 12 amino acids. Germline CDR1 and CDR2: SGHTA and FQGNSA. CDR3 nucleotides: TGTGCCAGCAGTTCTAGCACAGATACGCAGTATTTT. Translated, it gives CASSSSTDTQYF.

The chain links TRBV7-9 to TRBJ1-3; D is unresolved. V was pared by 5 bases and J by 7 bases, with 15 bases between. The germline gives CDR1 SEHNR, CDR2 FQNEAQ (reference sequence). This CDR3 region has 14 residues. CDR3 in amino acids: CASSLTSGRNTIYF. CDR3 nucleotide sequence: TGTGCCAGCAGCCTGACTTCTGGAAGGAACACCATATATTTT.

This clonotype was seen only a few times. V and J are TRBV7-9 and TRBJ2-3; 12 bases are a match to TRBD2. The CDR3 is made up of 17 amino acids. Losses at the gene ends were 2 bases for V and 2 bases for J; bases not matched to a gene: 5. CDR1 and CDR2 from the germline V gene are SEHNR and FQNEAQ (reference sequence). The CDR3 is CASSLLASGRATDTQYF. CDR3 sequence (DNA): TGTGCCAGCAGCTTATTGGCTAGCGGGAGGGCCACAGATACGCAGTATTTT.

For the CDR3, the DNA is TGCAGTGCTAGAGATAATAAGGGAAGTGCCACTGAAGCTTTCTTT. It translates to CSARDNKGSATEAFF. The chain joins TRBV20-1 to TRBJ1-1; no clear D gene. Trimming took 0 bases from V and 4 from J, leaving 15 bases between them. Per the germline V gene, CDR1 is DFQATT and CDR2 is SNEGSKA (reference sequence). The CDR3 consists of 15 residues.

This clonotype was observed a handful of times. V and J are TRBV19 and TRBJ2-1; no reliable D call. CDR3 length equals 15 residues. Germline V gives CDR1 LNHDA, CDR2 SQIVND (reference sequence). Trimming stripped 5 bases from V and 5 bases from J, with 16 bases between. The CDR3 spells CASSRERYGNNEQFF. CDR3 nucleotides: TGTGCCAGTAGTCGTGAAAGATACGGTAACAATGAGCAGTTCTTC. Variable domain in full (rest from reference TRBV19 and TRBJ2-1): DGGITQSPKYLFRKEGQNVTLSCEQNLNHDAMYWYRQDPGQGLRLIYYSQIVNDFQKGDIAEGYSVSREKKESFPLTVTSAQKNPTAFYLCASSRERYGNNEQFFGPGTRLTVL.

A few counts support this clonotype. V usage is TRBV29-1 and J usage is TRBJ1-1, with 7 positions matching TRBD1. CDR1 and CDR2 (germline): SQVTM, ANQGSEA. V lost 6 bases and J lost 1; bases outside the gene matches: 5. The CDR3 contains 13 residues. The CDR3 region is CSVGDRANTEAFF. In nucleotides, the CDR3 is TGCAGCGTCGGCGACAGGGCGAACACTGAAGCTTTCTTT.

CDR3 protein: CSARDRTSGSYEQYF. The CDR3 coding sequence is TGCAGTGCTAGAGATCGGACTAGCGGATCCTACGAGCAGTACTTC. The J gene is TRBJ2-7, the V gene TRBV20-1, with 10 bases lining up with TRBD2. CDR1 is DFQATT and CDR2 is SNEGSKA in the germline V gene (reference sequence). This CDR3 has 15 amino acids. With 0 bases clipped from V and 1 base from J, the junction kept 3 bases outside the gene matches.

The chain joins TRBV5-1 to TRBJ2-1; TRBD2 agrees at 15 bases. The CDR3 runs to 17 residues. The V segment lost 4 bases and the J segment 9 bases; nucleotides outside the gene matches: 11. Germline V gene sequence: CDR1 SGHRS, CDR2 YFSETQ. CDR3 in DNA: TGCGCCAGCAGCGGACGGACTAGCGGGAGGGCCTTTGGTGAGCAGTTCTTC. Amino acid sequence: CASSGRTSGRAFGEQFF.

This clonotype was seen only a few times. This rearrangement joins TRBV6-1 to TRBJ1-5, with TRBD1 matching over 7 bases. Losses at the gene ends were 8 bases for V and 2 bases for J; bases not matched to a gene: 9. The CDR3 totals 15 residues. CDR1 MNHNS and CDR2 SASEGT come from the germline V gene. The CDR3 coding sequence is TGTGCCAGCGCAAAGGGGGCGTCGGGCAATCAGCCCCAGCATTTT. It encodes CASAKGASGNQPQHF.

This clonotype is a singleton in its sample. The chain joins TRBV6-1 to TRBJ2-7; D not resolved. CDR1 and CDR2 from the germline V gene are MNHNS and SASEGT. The V end lost 4 bases, the J end lost 2 bases, and 15 bases lay between the germline ends. This CDR3 spans 15 amino acids. CDR3 region: CASSGPAERAYEQYV. CDR3 coding DNA: TGTGCCAGCAGTGGGCCGGCAGAAAGAGCCTACGAGCAGTACGTC.

This rearrangement joins TRBV14 to TRBJ2-7; D gene unclear. Deletions cut 4 bases from V and 5 bases from J, with 21 bases between. CDR3 length: 16 amino acids. Germline V gene lookup returns CDR1 SGHDN and CDR2 FVKESK. CDR3 sequence reads: CASSLVGPTSRHEQYF. CDR3 coding DNA: TGTGCCAGCAGCCTTGTTGGACCGACCTCACGCCACGAGCAGTACTTC. Filled out from reference TRBV14 and TRBJ2-7, the complete variable domain reads EAGVTQFPSHSVIEKGQTVTLRCDPISGHDNLYWYRRVMGKEIKFLLHFVKESKQDESGMPNNRFLAERTGGTYSTLKVQPAELEDSGVYFCASSLVGPTSRHEQYFGPGTRLTVT.

CDR3 in amino acids: CAIRALRGTEAFF. The CDR3 DNA reads as TGTGCCATCCGGGCTTTGAGGGGCACTGAAGCTTTCTTT. The chain employs TRBV12-3 or TRBV12-4 and TRBJ1-1; D may be TRBD1 (5 bases). Trimming took off 10 bases at V and 4 bases at J, with 16 bases between the two ends. CDR3 length equals 13 residues.

The chain employs TRBV19 and TRBJ1-5; 8 nucleotides match TRBD1. Germline V gene data show CDR1 as LNHDA and CDR2 as SQIVND (reference sequence). V trimming: 5 bases; J trimming: 5 bases; junction bases outside the gene matches: 5. The CDR3 spans 14 residues. The CDR3 is CASSSDRAYQPQHF. Here the CDR3 DNA reads TGTGCCAGTAGTTCGGACAGGGCGTATCAGCCCCAGCATTTT.

This clonotype showed up just a few times. This rearrangement joins TRBV5-1 to TRBJ1-1; the D is unclear. V lost 3 bases to trimming and J lost 2 bases, with 20 bases between them. The length of the CDR3 is 17 residues. Germline V CDR1 and CDR2: SGHRS, YFSETQ. CDR3 sequence (DNA): TGCGCCAGCAGCTCTATACCGACACCGCAGCTCAACACTGAAGCTTTCTTT. This encodes CASSSIPTPQLNTEAFF.

This clonotype has at least ten counts. V and J are TRBV15 and TRBJ2-1; the match to TRBD2 covers 8 bases. J was trimmed by 9 bases and V by 4 bases; bases with no gene match: 20. This CDR3 contains 18 residues. The V gene's germline CDR1 is LNHNV and CDR2 YYDKDF (reference sequence). The CDR3 loop reads CATSNNPWGSGMLGEQFF. The CDR3 DNA reads TGTGCCACCAGCAACAACCCTTGGGGTAGCGGGATGTTAGGTGAGCAGTTCTTC.

The V gene is TRBV11-1, the J gene TRBJ2-2; TRBD1 matches 7 bases. Germline lookup yields CDR1 SGHAT and CDR2 FQDESV (reference sequence). This CDR3 spans 18 amino acids. Trimming at V came to 5 bases and at J to 7 bases, leaving 19 bases not matched to a gene. The CDR3 DNA reads TGTGCCAGCAGCCCAACCAAGGGGGCAGGGGCTCTTCACGGGGAGCTGTTTTTT. Translation gives CASSPTKGAGALHGELFF.

With regard to this clonotype: Relative to the germline gene, one junction end is altered; a read error may explain this. V usage is TRBV4-2 and J usage is TRBJ1-3; D might be TRBD1 (5 bases). This CDR3 is 14 amino acids long. Per the germline V gene, CDR1 is LGHNA and CDR2 is YNFKEQ. CDR3 coding DNA: TGTGCCAGCAGCCAAGATCGGGGGGAAAACGCCATATATTTT. It yields the protein CASSQDRGENAIYF.

This chain uses TRBV5-1 with TRBJ2-1, with 8 bases lining up with TRBD2. CDR3 length: 16 residues. Trimming cost V 4 bases and J 2 bases; bases outside gene matches: 8. Germline V gene data show CDR1 as SGHRS and CDR2 as YFSETQ. The CDR3 sequence: CASSLGLALAYNEQFF. As DNA, the CDR3 is TGCGCCAGCAGCCTAGGACTAGCTCTAGCCTACAATGAGCAGTTCTTC.

This clonotype was seen a few times. V is TRBV5-1 and J is TRBJ1-5; D not resolved. The V end was cut by 0 bases, the J end by 1 base, with 11 bases between. The germline V gene encodes CDR1 SGHRS and CDR2 YFSETQ. The CDR3 is made up of 16 amino acids. Written as DNA, the CDR3 is TGCGCCAGCAGCTTGGATTCTGGGAGAAGCAATCAGCCCCAGCATTTT. It specifies CASSLDSGRSNQPQHF.

This chain links TRBV11-3 with TRBJ2-5; possibly TRBD2 for D (6 bases). Germline V lookup: CDR1 SGHNT, CDR2 YENEEA. V was pared by 0 bases and J by 4 bases, with 9 bases between. The CDR3 sequence is 14 residues long. The CDR3 sequence is CASSLDPGVETQYF. The CDR3 DNA follows: TGTGCCAGCAGCTTAGATCCGGGAGTAGAGACCCAGTACTTC.